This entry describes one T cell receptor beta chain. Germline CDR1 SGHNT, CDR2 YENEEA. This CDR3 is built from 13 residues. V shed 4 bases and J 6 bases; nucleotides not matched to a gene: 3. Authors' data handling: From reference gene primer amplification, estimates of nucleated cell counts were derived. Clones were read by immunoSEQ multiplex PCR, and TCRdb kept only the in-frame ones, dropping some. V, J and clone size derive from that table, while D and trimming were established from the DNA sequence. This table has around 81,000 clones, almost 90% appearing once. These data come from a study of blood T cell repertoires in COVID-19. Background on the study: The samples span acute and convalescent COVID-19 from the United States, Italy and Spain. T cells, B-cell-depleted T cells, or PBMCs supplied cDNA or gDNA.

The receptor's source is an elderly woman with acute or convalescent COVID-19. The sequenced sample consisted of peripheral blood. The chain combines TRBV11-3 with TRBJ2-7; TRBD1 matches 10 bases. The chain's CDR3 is CASSSGTGAEQYF. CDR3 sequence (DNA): TGTGCCAGCAGCTCCGGGACAGGGGCCGAGCAGTACTTC.